Reported below is one T cell receptor beta chain. The target antigen is unknown. The sample originates from a study of T cells in localized non-small cell lung cancer. Study-level findings and limits: Appearance in adjacent lung was seen for a median about 60 of the top 100 tumor clones. Measurement of T cell clonality placed uninvolved adjacent lung highest, above the level in tumor.

Sequenced by immunoSEQ multiplex PCR; TCRdb stores in-frame clones only, minus some. Here the sample spans some 51,000 clones, 86% being singletons. This material consisted of peripheral blood, taken before any cancer treatment. This clonotype was sampled from a woman aged 40-75 years with stage I lung adenocarcinoma.

The CDR3 reads CAGGTGSSPLHF. Written as DNA, the CDR3 is TGTGCCGGAGGGACAGGGAGCTCACCCCTCCACTTT. This chain links TRBV6-1 with TRBJ1-6; 9 nucleotides match TRBD1. Per the germline V gene, CDR1 is MNHNS and CDR2 is SASEGT. Trimming removed 11 bases from V and 10 bases from J; junction bases left unmatched: 6. The CDR3 has 12 residues.